The 25 T cell receptor beta chains listed next were all sequenced from one sample in a study of blood T cell repertoires in COVID-19. Generated by immunoSEQ multiplex PCR, the TCRdb table keeps only in-frame clones and is missing some. The sample comprises under 65,000 clones, approximately 80% of which are singletons, and around a third rests with the top ten. Sequenced: peripheral blood. All receptors come from a man between 60 and 75 years old with COVID-19, enrolled during active disease.

V usage is TRBV19 and J usage is TRBJ1-3; D is possibly TRBD1 (5 bases). Germline V gene data show CDR1 as LNHDA and CDR2 as SQIVND (reference sequence). CDR3 length: 16 amino acids. The V end was cut by 7 bases, the J end by 0 bases, with 16 bases between. The CDR3 loop is CASTPQGARSGNTIYF. CDR3 nucleotides: TGTGCCAGTACTCCACAAGGGGCCCGCTCTGGAAACACCATATATTTT. Full variable domain (outside the CDR3, taken from reference TRBV19 and TRBJ1-3): DGGITQSPKYLFRKEGQNVTLSCEQNLNHDAMYWYRQDPGQGLRLIYYSQIVNDFQKGDIAEGYSVSREKKESFPLTVTSAQKNPTAFYLCASTPQGARSGNTIYFGEGSWLTVV.

This clone has just a few counts. J is TRBJ2-7 and V is TRBV29-1; TRBD1 agrees at 10 bases. CDR1 and CDR2 (germline): SQVTM, ANQGSEA. V gave up 2 bases and J gave up 5 bases; unmatched junction bases: 9. The CDR3 sequence is 15 residues long. The CDR3 sequence: CSVELRDRGSDEQYF. The CDR3 DNA is TGCAGCGTTGAACTCCGGGACAGGGGTTCTGACGAGCAGTACTTC.

The chain recombines TRBV19 with TRBJ2-2, with 8 bases fitting TRBD1. After removal of 5 bases from V and 1 base from J, the junction contained 6 bases not matched to a gene. From germline, CDR1 is LNHDA and CDR2 SQIVND (reference sequence). The CDR3 has 16 amino acids. The CDR3, as DNA: TGTGCCAGTAGTGTCGCCGGGACAGGGAACACCGGGGAGCTGTTTTTT. Translation: CASSVAGTGNTGELFF.

This clone was observed a few times. J is TRBJ1-1 and V is TRBV18; 9 bases fit TRBD1. Trimming at V came to 3 bases and at J to 1 base, leaving 3 bases not matched to a gene. The CDR3 length is 15 residues. In germline, CDR1 is KGHSH, CDR2 LQKENI. CDR3 bases: TGTGCCAGCTCACCCTGGACAGGGGAGAACACTGAAGCTTTCTTT. Its translation: CASSPWTGENTEAFF.

This chain connects TRBV5-1 to TRBJ2-1, with a weak D call TRBD2 (6 bases). CDR1 and CDR2 (germline): SGHRS, YFSETQ. The V gene lost 0 bases and the J gene lost 6 bases, with 10 bases spanning the gap. This CDR3 spans 14 amino acids. Here the CDR3 reads CASSLGGSGNEQFF. The CDR3, as DNA: TGCGCCAGCAGCTTGGGTGGTAGCGGCAATGAGCAGTTCTTC. Complete variable domain (other parts from reference TRBV5-1 and TRBJ2-1): KAGVTQTPRYLIKTRGQQVTLSCSPISGHRSVSWYQQTPGQGLQFLFEYFSETQRNKGNFPGRFSGRQFSNSRSEMNVSTLELGDSALYLCASSLGGSGNEQFFGPGTRLTVL.

V usage is TRBV6-1 and J usage is TRBJ2-3, with a possible D match to TRBD2 (6 bases). CDR1 MNHNS and CDR2 SASEGT come from the germline V gene. With 0 bases removed from V and 2 bases from J, the gap between germline ends came to 15 bases. The length of the CDR3 is 17 residues. The DNA for the CDR3 is TGTGCCAGCAGTGAAGCCTACATGGGCGGGGACACAGATACGCAGTATTTT. It yields the protein CASSEAYMGGDTDTQYF.

The rearrangement joins TRBV20-1 to TRBJ1-1; D uncertain. Trimming shortened V by 6 bases and J by 3 bases, and 8 bases separated the two germline ends. Germline lookup yields CDR1 DFQATT and CDR2 SNEGSKA (reference sequence). This CDR3 is 11 amino acids long. For the CDR3, the DNA is TGCAGTGCCCGGCGGGACACTGAAGCTTTCTTT. Its protein product is CSARRDTEAFF.

The chain links TRBV30 to TRBJ1-3; 10 bases map to TRBD1. The CDR3 is made up of 14 amino acids. V shed 3 bases, J shed 9 bases, and the junction held 8 bases outside the gene matches. The germline V gene has CDR1 GTSNPN and CDR2 SVGIG (reference sequence). The CDR3 DNA is TGTGCCTGGAGAGACTCCGGGACAGGGGCCACCATATATTTT. Encoded protein: CAWRDSGTGATIYF.

The chain recombines TRBV19 with TRBJ2-1; 11 positions agree with TRBD2. CDR3 size: 15 residues. V was clipped by 6 bases and J by 4 bases; unmatched bases: 5. The germline V gene has CDR1 LNHDA and CDR2 SQIVND (reference sequence). The CDR3 DNA follows: TGTGCCAGTAGGGCCGGGACTAGCGGATACAATGAGCAGTTCTTC. Amino acids: CASRAGTSGYNEQFF.

V and J are TRBV19 and TRBJ2-1; 9 bases are a match to TRBD2. V shed 6 bases, J shed 3 bases, and the junction held 3 bases outside the gene matches. The germline CDR1 and CDR2 sequences are LNHDA and SQIVND (reference sequence). The CDR3 length is 14 residues. The CDR3 spells CASRAGGYYNEQFF. The DNA of the CDR3 is TGTGCCAGTAGAGCGGGAGGTTACTACAATGAGCAGTTCTTC.

The genes are TRBV3-1 (or the pseudogene TRBV3-2) and TRBJ2-7; 9 nucleotides line up with TRBD1. The CDR3 totals 14 residues. The V and J ends lost 5 bases and 3 bases, in that order; junction bases with no gene match: 5. Germline loops: CDR1 LGHDT, CDR2 YNNKEL (reference sequence). CDR3 amino acids: CASSERDRDYEQYF. CDR3 bases: TGTGCCAGCAGCGAAAGGGACAGGGACTACGAGCAGTACTTC.

This chain links TRBV5-1 with TRBJ2-5; TRBD1 matches 7 bases. Germline assignment: CDR1 SGHRS and CDR2 YFSETQ. There are 15 residues in the CDR3. V was pared by 3 bases and J by 5 bases, with 10 bases of the junction left unmatched. The CDR3 region has the DNA TGCGCCAGCAGCTGGGAACAGGGGAGTGGGGAGACCCAGTACTTC. Protein: CASSWEQGSGETQYF.

In this sample, this clone turned up once. The V call is TRBV3-1 (or the pseudogene TRBV3-2), the J call TRBJ2-5; TRBD2 matches at 8 bases. Germline CDR1 and CDR2: LGHDT and YNNKEL (reference sequence). Unmatched junction bases numbered 7, after V lost 6 bases and J lost 4 bases. The length of the CDR3 is 14 residues. DNA for the CDR3: TGTGCCAGCAGACGAAGCGGGGGCGGAGAGACCCAGTACTTC. This sequence encodes CASRRSGGGETQYF.

This clone was counted between two and nine times. The chain has TRBV7-9 and TRBJ2-2, with no clear D. Germline assignment: CDR1 SEHNR and CDR2 FQNEAQ (reference sequence). The CDR3 spans 13 residues. V lost 5 bases and J lost 7, with 11 bases in between. The CDR3 loop is CASSPPLGGELFF. The CDR3 region has the DNA TGTGCCAGCAGCCCCCCTCTAGGCGGGGAGCTGTTTTTT.

The gene calls are TRBV5-1 and TRBJ1-2, with 8 bases identical to TRBD1. This CDR3 has 15 residues. Trimming at V came to 0 bases and at J to 4 bases, leaving 5 bases not matched to a gene. The germline CDR1 and CDR2 sequences are SGHRS and YFSETQ. This chain's CDR3 is CASSLEGTGAYGYTF. The CDR3 DNA sequence: TGCGCCAGCAGCTTGGAGGGGACAGGTGCCTATGGCTACACCTTC.

Note on this clone: Distinct nucleotide sequences in the sample also encode this CDR3. The chain combines TRBV2 with TRBJ1-1; 7 nucleotides line up with TRBD1. The V and J ends lost 6 bases and 1 base, in that order; junction bases with no gene match: 2. The V gene's germline CDR1 is SNHLY and CDR2 FYNNEI. The CDR3 sequence is 13 residues long. DNA for the CDR3: TGTGCCAGCAGCCAGGGGGAGAACACTGAAGCTTTCTTT. It is translated as CASSQGENTEAFF.

The chain carries TRBV5-4 and TRBJ2-7; 7 nucleotides align to TRBD1. Germline assignment: CDR1 SGHNT and CDR2 YYREEE (reference sequence). V lost 1 base, J lost 6 bases, and 4 bases stayed unmatched. The CDR3 has 13 amino acids. CDR3 region: CASSLTGAREQYF. The CDR3 DNA is TGTGCCAGCAGCTTGACAGGGGCTCGCGAGCAGTACTTC.

CDR3 bases: TGTGCCAGCAGCTTTGGTCTGGGTGGGAGGCCCAGCGAGCAGTTCTTC. This codes for CASSFGLGGRPSEQFF. The V and J genes are TRBV7-9 and TRBJ2-1, with D possibly being TRBD2 (6 bases). Germline lookup yields CDR1 SEHNR and CDR2 FQNEAQ (reference sequence). CDR3 length: 16 residues. Trimming cost V 3 bases and J 10 bases, with 22 bases left between them.

The chain is built from TRBV6-6 and TRBJ1-6; D perhaps matches TRBD1 (5 bases). The germline gives CDR1 MNHNY, CDR2 SVGAGI (reference sequence). V lost 5 bases to trimming and J lost 8 bases, with 13 bases between them. The CDR3 loop spans 14 amino acids. CDR3 DNA sequence: TGTGCCAGCAGTCCTCGACAGAGAGATTCACCCCTCCACTTT. This encodes CASSPRQRDSPLHF.

J is TRBJ1-6 and V is TRBV6-4; TRBD1 matches 7 bases. J lost 7 bases, V lost 3 bases, and 0 bases had no gene match. From germline, CDR1 is MRHNA and CDR2 SNTAGT. This CDR3 is 13 amino acids long. The CDR3 nucleotides read TGTGCCAGCAGTGAGACAGGGAATTCACCCCTCCACTTT. It codes for CASSETGNSPLHF.

The J gene is TRBJ2-5, the V gene TRBV11-2, with 7 bases lining up with TRBD1. V was clipped by 2 bases and J by 5 bases; unmatched bases: 8. This CDR3 region has 15 residues. CDR1 is SGHAT, CDR2 FQNNGV, per germline. As DNA, the CDR3 is TGTGCCAGCAGCTTAACCCCCGACAGGGTTGAGACCCAGTACTTC. Its translation: CASSLTPDRVETQYF.

V gene TRBV3-1 (or the pseudogene TRBV3-2) combines with J gene TRBJ2-1, with TRBD1 matching 9 bases. The CDR3 totals 13 residues. With V trimmed by 4 bases and J by 7 bases, 2 bases remained unmatched. From germline, CDR1 is LGHDT and CDR2 YNNKEL (reference sequence). CDR3 amino acids: CASSRGQGNEQFF. The CDR3 nucleotides read TGTGCCAGCAGCCGCGGACAGGGGAATGAGCAGTTCTTC.

This chain joins TRBV6-2 or TRBV6-3 and TRBJ1-1, with 8 bases aligning to TRBD1. The germline CDR1 and CDR2 sequences are MNHEY and SVGEGT. Unmatched junction bases numbered 8, after V lost 6 bases and J lost 11 bases. The CDR3 is 12 amino acids. In DNA form, the CDR3 reads TGTGCCAGCAGCCGCGACAGGGGAGGGGCTTTCTTT. Its translation: CASSRDRGGAFF.

This clone was detected only a few times. This chain connects TRBV19 to TRBJ1-1, with 7 positions matching TRBD1. Germline CDR1 reads LNHDA; CDR2 reads SQIVND (reference sequence). Trimming took 5 bases from V and 6 from J; bases not matched to a gene: 6. The CDR3 consists of 13 residues. CDR3 in DNA: TGTGCCAGTAGTCACAGGGGTACGGCTGAAGCTTTCTTT. Its protein is CASSHRGTAEAFF.

This clone was seen only a few times. J is TRBJ2-1 and V is TRBV7-9; the match to TRBD1 covers 7 bases. The ends lost 0 bases at V and 5 bases at J; junction bases unmatched: 10. Germline CDR1 is SEHNR and CDR2 is FQNEAQ (reference sequence). This CDR3 spans 17 amino acids. The CDR3 region is CASSLALSQGFNNEQFF. The CDR3 coding sequence is TGTGCCAGCAGCTTAGCGCTATCACAGGGGTTCAACAATGAGCAGTTCTTC.